These 27 T cell receptor beta chains came from one sample sequenced in a study of blood T cell repertoires in COVID-19. Clones were read by immunoSEQ multiplex PCR, and TCRdb kept only the in-frame ones, dropping some. The table lists around 250,000 clones, about 83% of them singletons. The sequenced sample consisted of peripheral blood. These receptors all stem from a woman of 80 years or more with COVID-19, enrolled during active disease.

Concerning this clone itself: Other DNA sequences in the sample encode the same CDR3. The V call is TRBV6-5, the J call TRBJ1-3; TRBD1 might be the D (5 bases). Trimming removed 0 bases at V and 1 base at J, with 10 bases between. Per germline, CDR1 MNHEY and CDR2 SVGAGI. The CDR3 covers 16 residues. CDR3 sequence (DNA): TGTGCCAGCAGTTACTCTGAGGGGAGGTCTGGAAACACCATATATTTT. Its protein product is CASSYSEGRSGNTIYF.

The J gene is TRBJ2-3, the V gene TRBV19, with 11 bases that match TRBD2. CDR1 and CDR2 (germline): LNHDA, SQIVND (reference sequence). V lost 7 bases to trimming and J lost 2 bases; unmatched junction nucleotides: 8. The CDR3 spans 16 residues. Written as DNA, the CDR3 is TGTGCCAGTACCCCCATAGCGGGGGGGAACACAGATACGCAGTATTTT. It translates to CASTPIAGGNTDTQYF.

V is TRBV2 and J is TRBJ2-3; a possible D gene is TRBD2 (6 bases). V lost 7 bases and J 4 bases, leaving 15 bases between the germline ends. Germline CDR1 and CDR2: SNHLY and FYNNEI. This CDR3 region has 14 residues. This CDR3 reads CASKTEAGPDTQYF. In nucleotides, the CDR3 is TGTGCCAGCAAAACCGAGGCGGGGCCAGATACGCAGTATTTT.

The rearrangement uses TRBV5-1 and TRBJ1-1, with a weak D call TRBD1 (6 bases). With 5 bases removed from V and 5 bases from J, the gap between germline ends came to 16 bases. This CDR3 region has 14 residues. CDR1 and CDR2 from the germline V gene are SGHRS and YFSETQ. The CDR3 region has the DNA TGCGCCAGCAGACCAGCAGGGGCGAGGACTGAAGCTTTCTTT. It is translated as CASRPAGARTEAFF.

The chain combines TRBV7-3 with TRBJ1-1; weak D call: TRBD1 (6 bases). CDR3 size: 14 residues. Trimming pared 5 bases from V and 11 bases from J, leaving 21 bases between. From germline, CDR1 is SGHTA and CDR2 FQGTGA. CDR3 DNA: TGTGCCAGCAGCCAAGGACGGATTGGAGACAGGGCTTTCTTT. Its translation: CASSQGRIGDRAFF.

The CDR3 region is CASSSYVKDRGFYGYTF. In DNA form, the CDR3 reads TGTGCCAGCAGTTCTTACGTCAAGGACAGGGGTTTCTATGGCTACACCTTC. J is TRBJ1-2 and V is TRBV28, with TRBD1 matching 9 bases. V shed 4 bases and J 4 bases; nucleotides not matched to a gene: 13. CDR1 is MDHEN and CDR2 is SYDVKM in the germline V gene. The CDR3 covers 17 residues.

The V gene is TRBV7-9, the J gene TRBJ1-1, with a weak D call TRBD1 (6 bases). Germline loops: CDR1 SEHNR, CDR2 FQNEAQ (reference sequence). The CDR3 contains 14 residues. The V and J ends lost 5 bases and 1 base respectively, with 11 bases between them. The CDR3 loop reads CASSLSGQNTEAFF. The DNA for the CDR3 is TGTGCCAGCAGCCTCTCGGGACAGAACACTGAAGCTTTCTTT.

DNA for the CDR3: TGTGCCACCAGTGACCCCACCGGCTCTGGAAACACCATATATTTT. This translates into CATSDPTGSGNTIYF. V gene TRBV24-1 combines with J gene TRBJ1-3; D not certain. Trimming stripped 4 bases from V and 0 bases from J, with 9 bases between. The length of the CDR3 is 15 residues. In germline, CDR1 is KGHDR, CDR2 SFDVKD.

The chain couples TRBV5-1 to TRBJ1-2; 8 bases agree with TRBD1. This CDR3 has 15 residues. The V segment lost 7 bases and the J segment 5 bases; nucleotides outside the gene matches: 13. Per germline, CDR1 SGHRS and CDR2 YFSETQ. The CDR3 sequence is CASAAVQGDSYGYTF. CDR3 nucleotide sequence: TGCGCCAGCGCAGCCGTACAGGGGGATTCGTATGGCTACACCTTC.

The chain carries TRBV5-4 and TRBJ2-3, with TRBD1 matching 7 bases. Germline-derived CDR1 and CDR2 are SGHNT and YYREEE (reference sequence). J gave up 1 base and V 2 bases, and 4 bases lay outside the gene matches. CDR3 length: 15 residues. The CDR3 here is CASSLQGSGTDTQYF. In DNA, the CDR3 is TGTGCCAGCAGCTTACAGGGGTCGGGCACAGATACGCAGTATTTT.

This clone was seen a single time. This rearrangement joins TRBV3-1 (or the pseudogene TRBV3-2) to TRBJ2-2; D is possibly TRBD2 (6 bases). Germline V CDR1 and CDR2: LGHDT, YNNKEL (reference sequence). The CDR3 totals 13 residues. Here the CDR3 reads CASGQVGTGELFF. The DNA of the CDR3 is TGTGCGAGCGGGCAGGTCGGAACCGGGGAGCTGTTTTTT.

Only one count was recorded for this clone. The chain carries TRBV19 and TRBJ1-2; TRBD1 is a possible D gene (5 bases). The CDR3 runs 13 residues. Trimming removed 7 bases at V and 3 bases at J, with 12 bases between. Germline V gene sequence: CDR1 LNHDA, CDR2 SQIVND (reference sequence). CDR3 in DNA: TGTGCCAGTATTGGGGGGTTCGACTATGGCTACACCTTC. Translation gives CASIGGFDYGYTF.

The rearrangement uses TRBV27 and TRBJ1-6, with D possibly TRBD1 on 5 matching bases. Germline values: CDR1 MNHEY, CDR2 SMNVEV (reference sequence). V was clipped by 8 bases and J by 8 bases, with 19 bases between them. This CDR3 has 15 amino acids. In DNA, the CDR3 is TGTGCCAGCGGACCGCGATGGGGGGGGTATTCACCCCTCCACTTT. Its protein product is CASGPRWGGYSPLHF.

This chain links TRBV24-1 with TRBJ1-5, with D possibly matching TRBD1 (5 bases). V lost 0 bases, J lost 6 bases, and 11 bases lay in between. This CDR3 is 15 amino acids long. Germline V gives CDR1 KGHDR, CDR2 SFDVKD. As DNA, the CDR3 is TGTGCCACCAGTGATTTGAGCGGGGACGGTCAGCCCCAGCATTTT. It yields the protein CATSDLSGDGQPQHF.

This sequence joins TRBV2 and TRBJ2-1; 11 bases are shared with TRBD2. The CDR3 runs 14 residues. Germline V gene data show CDR1 as SNHLY and CDR2 as FYNNEI. Trimming removed 6 bases from V and 8 bases from J; junction bases left unmatched: 6. This CDR3 is CASSVAGGPYEQFF. CDR3 bases: TGTGCCAGCAGCGTAGCGGGGGGGCCGTATGAGCAGTTCTTC.

The chain employs TRBV7-2 and TRBJ2-1; D unclear. V was clipped by 2 bases and J by 4 bases, with 9 bases between them. Germline CDR1 and CDR2: SGHTA and FQGNSA. The CDR3 contains 14 residues. The CDR3 region is CASSLLPDYNEQFF. CDR3 sequence (DNA): TGTGCCAGCAGCTTATTACCAGATTACAATGAGCAGTTCTTC.

In the case of this clone: Other DNA sequences in this specimen translate into the identical CDR3. The chain combines TRBV6-5 with TRBJ2-7; 10 nucleotides agree with TRBD1. The CDR3 has 15 residues. Unmatched junction bases numbered 5, after V lost 6 bases and J lost 0 bases. The germline gives CDR1 MNHEY, CDR2 SVGAGI. The CDR3 reads CASSKDRGGSYEQYF. The CDR3 nucleotides are TGTGCCAGCAGCAAGGACAGGGGGGGCTCCTACGAGCAGTACTTC.

This clone was counted a few times. This chain connects TRBV10-2 to TRBJ1-1, with D maybe TRBD1 (6 bases). Trimming cost V 1 base and J 1 base, with 10 bases left between them. Germline V gives CDR1 WSHSY, CDR2 SAAADI. The CDR3 is 15 amino acids. CDR3 in amino acids: CASSEFGQPNTEAFF. Written as DNA, the CDR3 is TGCGCCAGCAGTGAGTTTGGACAGCCGAACACTGAAGCTTTCTTT.

The J gene is TRBJ2-7, the V gene TRBV10-3, with TRBD2 matching over 9 bases. Germline CDR1 reads ENHRY; CDR2 reads SYGVKD. Trimming cost V 3 bases and J 0 bases; bases outside gene matches: 9. The CDR3 consists of 17 residues. The CDR3 here is CAISDASGVYSSYEQYF. In DNA form, the CDR3 reads TGTGCCATCAGTGATGCTAGCGGGGTTTATTCCTCCTACGAGCAGTACTTC.

This clone showed up just a few times. Within the sample, other DNA sequences also encode this same CDR3. The rearrangement joins TRBV7-9 to TRBJ1-5; no reliable D call. The CDR3 is made up of 13 amino acids. Germline V lookup: CDR1 SEHNR, CDR2 FQNEAQ (reference sequence). The ends were cut back, 6 bases at V and 0 bases at J, with 6 bases in the middle. The CDR3 DNA reads TGTGCCAGCAGTTCCTATAGCAATCAGCCCCAGCATTTT. The encoded protein is CASSSYSNQPQHF.

The chain has TRBV19 and TRBJ1-5; maybe TRBD1 (6 bases). Germline V CDR1 and CDR2: LNHDA, SQIVND (reference sequence). V was pared by 6 bases and J by 2 bases, with 11 bases between. This CDR3 spans 14 amino acids. The CDR3: CASRQGVGNQPQHF. In DNA, the CDR3 is TGTGCCAGTAGACAGGGAGTGGGCAATCAGCCCCAGCATTTT.

Concerning this clone itself: This specimen includes other DNA sequences encoding the same CDR3. The gene calls are TRBV7-2 and TRBJ1-1, with a tentative D call TRBD1 (6 bases). The germline V gene has CDR1 SGHTA and CDR2 FQGNSA. The CDR3 has 13 residues. Deletions cut 5 bases from V and 1 base from J, with 8 bases between. The CDR3 DNA reads as TGTGCCAGCAGCCTCAGGGGGAACACTGAAGCTTTCTTT. Amino acid sequence: CASSLRGNTEAFF.

This clone was seen a few times. V and J are TRBV4-1 and TRBJ2-6; 7 bases are a match to TRBD1. The CDR3 totals 16 residues. V lost 1 base to trimming and J lost 4 bases; unmatched junction nucleotides: 4. CDR1 and CDR2 (germline): MGHRA, YSYEKL. CDR3 bases: TGCGCCAGCAGCCAAGGGACAGGCACCGGGGCCAACGTCCTGACTTTC. Translation gives CASSQGTGTGANVLTF.

CDR3 sequence: CASNLQGTVNYGYTF. The CDR3 bases are TGTGCCAGTAACCTACAGGGAACCGTCAACTATGGCTACACCTTC. The rearrangement joins TRBV19 to TRBJ1-2; D may be TRBD1 (6 bases). V was trimmed by 7 bases and J by 2 bases, leaving 17 bases between them. CDR1 and CDR2 from the germline V gene are LNHDA and SQIVND (reference sequence). The CDR3 totals 15 residues. The full variable domain, with the rest looked up from reference TRBV19 and TRBJ1-2, is DGGITQSPKYLFRKEGQNVTLSCEQNLNHDAMYWYRQDPGQGLRLIYYSQIVNDFQKGDIAEGYSVSREKKESFPLTVTSAQKNPTAFYLCASNLQGTVNYGYTFGSGTRLTVV.

The chain combines TRBV28 with TRBJ1-6; TRBD1 aligns across 9 bases. The germline gives CDR1 MDHEN, CDR2 SYDVKM. The CDR3 runs 16 residues. J was trimmed by 6 bases and V by 6 bases; bases with no gene match: 9. In DNA form, the CDR3 reads TGTGCCAGCAGCACCCCCGGACAGGGGTTTAATTCACCCCTCCACTTT. Amino acid sequence: CASSTPGQGFNSPLHF.

The chain has TRBV12-3 or TRBV12-4 and TRBJ1-2; D is possibly TRBD1 (5 bases). V lost 5 bases and J lost 5, with 9 bases in between. CDR3 length equals 12 residues. The chain's CDR3 is CASSIAGYGYTF. The CDR3 DNA reads as TGTGCCAGCAGTATCGCAGGGTATGGCTACACCTTC.

The rearrangement links TRBV3-1 (or the pseudogene TRBV3-2) to TRBJ2-5, with D perhaps matching TRBD2 (6 bases). Germline V gives CDR1 LGHDT, CDR2 YNNKEL (reference sequence). With 2 bases removed from V and 5 bases from J, the gap between germline ends came to 15 bases. The CDR3 loop spans 15 amino acids. The CDR3 reads CASSQTGTRGETQYF. CDR3 nucleotide sequence: TGTGCCAGCAGCCAAACCGGGACCCGGGGGGAGACCCAGTACTTC.